Here is one T cell receptor beta chain with its context. Germline assignment: CDR1 DFQATT and CDR2 SNEGSKA (reference sequence). V was trimmed by 3 bases and J by 4 bases, leaving 20 bases between them. This CDR3 has 16 amino acids. This entry is derived from a study of blood T cells in healthy people across ages. The overall study: Template switching captured about one barcoded beta molecule per two T cells.

Next came a second PCR, run for about 6 to 12 cycles, which used a sample-barcoded 5' primer along with a J-beta primer mix. TCRdb used MiXCR to reprocess the 5' RACE reads, holding one entry per CDR3 protein. The sample has approximately 900,000 distinct CDR3 sequences; approximately 49% are singletons. This TCR came from a man aged 30 to 45 in good health. The sample consisted of blood. This chain joins TRBV20-1 and TRBJ2-3; D call uncertain. CDR3 sequence: CSARVLSHVPPDTQYF. As DNA, the CDR3 is TGCAGTGCTAGGGTACTCAGCCACGTGCCCCCAGATACGCAGTATTTT.